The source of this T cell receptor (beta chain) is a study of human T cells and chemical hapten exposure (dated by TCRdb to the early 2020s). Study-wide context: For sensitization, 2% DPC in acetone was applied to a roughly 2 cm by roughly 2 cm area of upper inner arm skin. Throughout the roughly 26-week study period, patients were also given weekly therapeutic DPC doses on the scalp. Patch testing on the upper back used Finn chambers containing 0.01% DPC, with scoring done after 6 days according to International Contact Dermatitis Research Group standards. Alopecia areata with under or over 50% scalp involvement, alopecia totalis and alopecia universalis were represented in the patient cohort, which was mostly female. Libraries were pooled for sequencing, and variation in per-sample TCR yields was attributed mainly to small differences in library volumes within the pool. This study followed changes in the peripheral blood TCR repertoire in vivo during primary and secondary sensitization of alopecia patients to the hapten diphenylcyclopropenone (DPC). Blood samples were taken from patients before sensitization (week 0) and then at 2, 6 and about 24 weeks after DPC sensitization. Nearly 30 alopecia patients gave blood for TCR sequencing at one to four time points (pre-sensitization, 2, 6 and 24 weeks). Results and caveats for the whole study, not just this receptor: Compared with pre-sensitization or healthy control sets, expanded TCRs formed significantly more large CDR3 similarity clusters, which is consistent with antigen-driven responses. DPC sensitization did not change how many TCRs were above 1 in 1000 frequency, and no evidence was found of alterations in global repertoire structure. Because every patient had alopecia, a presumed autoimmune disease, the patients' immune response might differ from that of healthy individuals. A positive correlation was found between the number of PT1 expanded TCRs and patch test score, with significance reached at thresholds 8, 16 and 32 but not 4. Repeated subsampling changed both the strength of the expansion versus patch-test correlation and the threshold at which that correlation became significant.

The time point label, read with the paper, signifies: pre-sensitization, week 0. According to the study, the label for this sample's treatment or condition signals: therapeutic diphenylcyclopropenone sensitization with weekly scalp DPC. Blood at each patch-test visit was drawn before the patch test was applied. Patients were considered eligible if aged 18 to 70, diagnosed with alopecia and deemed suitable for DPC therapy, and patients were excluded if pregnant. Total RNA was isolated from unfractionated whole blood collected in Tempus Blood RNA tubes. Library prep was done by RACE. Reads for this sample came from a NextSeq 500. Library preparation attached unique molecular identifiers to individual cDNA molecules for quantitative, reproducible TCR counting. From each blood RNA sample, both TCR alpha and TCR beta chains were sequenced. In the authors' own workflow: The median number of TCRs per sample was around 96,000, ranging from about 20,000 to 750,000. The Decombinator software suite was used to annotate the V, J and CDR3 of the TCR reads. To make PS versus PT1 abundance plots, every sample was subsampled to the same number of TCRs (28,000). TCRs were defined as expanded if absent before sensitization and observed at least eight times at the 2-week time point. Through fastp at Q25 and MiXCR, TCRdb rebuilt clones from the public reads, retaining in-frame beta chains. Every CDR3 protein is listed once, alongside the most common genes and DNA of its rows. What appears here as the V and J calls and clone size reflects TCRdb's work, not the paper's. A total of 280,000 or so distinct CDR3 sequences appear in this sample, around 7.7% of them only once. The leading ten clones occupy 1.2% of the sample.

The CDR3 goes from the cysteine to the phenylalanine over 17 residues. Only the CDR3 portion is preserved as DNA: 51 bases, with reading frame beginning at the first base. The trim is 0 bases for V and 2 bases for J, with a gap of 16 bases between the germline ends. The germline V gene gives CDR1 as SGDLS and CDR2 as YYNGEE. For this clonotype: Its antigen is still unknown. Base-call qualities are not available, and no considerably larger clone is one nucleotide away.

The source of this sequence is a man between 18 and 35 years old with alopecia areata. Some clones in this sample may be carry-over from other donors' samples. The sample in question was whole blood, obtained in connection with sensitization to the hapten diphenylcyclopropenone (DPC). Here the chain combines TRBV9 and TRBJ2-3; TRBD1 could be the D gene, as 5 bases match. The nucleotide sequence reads TGTGCCAGCAGCGTAGTCGGCCGGACACAGCACACAGATACGCAGTATTTT. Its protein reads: CASSVVGRTQHTDTQYF.